The 31 T cell receptor beta chains in this list originate from one sample, sequenced in a study of T cell repertoires in cytomegalovirus infection. A single record per CDR3 protein comes from TCRdb applying MiXCR to the reads. Among around 280,000 distinct CDR3 sequences listed, roughly 9.3% were seen once. Sequences were obtained from PBMCs. These receptors were collected from a human donor in good health (CMV status not recorded). Some clones in this sample may be carry-over from other donors' samples.

This clonotype was seen at least ten times. This may be a read error: a much more frequent sequence differs by one nucleotide. The chain joins TRBV12-3 or TRBV12-4 to TRBJ2-5, with D possibly being TRBD1 (6 bases). Trimming took 7 bases from V and 1 from J, leaving 10 bases between them. The CDR3 is made up of 13 amino acids. In nucleotides, the CDR3 is TGTGCCAGCAACCGACAGGCCCAAGAGACCCAGTACTTC. Amino acids: CASNRQAQETQYF.

This clonotype has just a few counts. The chain couples TRBV20-1 to TRBJ2-7; 10 bases match TRBD1. CDR1 is DFQATT and CDR2 is SNEGSKA in the germline V gene (reference sequence). CDR3 length equals 16 residues. V trimming: 0 bases; J trimming: 4 bases; junction bases outside the gene matches: 9. The CDR3 bases are TGCAGTGCTAGAGACCGAGGGACAGGGGACTGGTACGAGCAGTACTTC. Protein sequence: CSARDRGTGDWYEQYF.

In its sample, this clonotype was seen many times. J is TRBJ2-3 and V is TRBV7-9, with 12 nucleotides matching TRBD2. Germline V CDR1 and CDR2: SEHNR, FQNEAQ (reference sequence). There are 19 residues in the CDR3. After removal of 4 bases from V and 2 bases from J, the junction contained 13 bases not matched to a gene. The CDR3 sequence is CASSSRLAGVGVITDTQYF. CDR3 DNA sequence: TGTGCCAGCAGCTCTCGACTAGCGGGGGTAGGGGTGATCACAGATACGCAGTATTTT.

This clonotype was recorded at least ten times. The chain uses TRBV24-1 and TRBJ2-3, with 10 bases fitting TRBD2. The CDR3 sequence is 17 residues long. J lost 4 bases, V lost 0 bases, and 6 bases had no gene match. Germline CDR1 is KGHDR and CDR2 is SFDVKD. CDR3 sequence (DNA): TGTGCCACCAGTGATTTGGCAAGCGGGGGGGCCCCAGATACGCAGTATTTT. It is translated as CATSDLASGGAPDTQYF.

This clonotype appeared a few times. The chain has TRBV20-1 and TRBJ2-7; weak D call: TRBD2 (5 bases). Germline lookup yields CDR1 DFQATT and CDR2 SNEGSKA (reference sequence). V was cut by 3 bases and J by 3 bases, with 12 bases left in between. CDR3 length: 13 residues. This CDR3 reads CSARSHSVYEQYV. CDR3 nucleotides: TGCAGTGCTAGGTCCCATAGCGTCTACGAGCAGTACGTC.

V usage is TRBV7-9 and J usage is TRBJ2-7; 7 bases are a match to TRBD1. The V and J ends lost 5 bases and 5 bases, in that order; junction bases with no gene match: 3. This CDR3 comprises 12 residues. From germline, CDR1 is SEHNR and CDR2 FQNEAQ (reference sequence). CDR3 sequence: CASSVQGDEQYV. The CDR3 DNA reads as TGTGCCAGCAGCGTCCAGGGGGACGAGCAGTACGTC.

This clonotype was recorded many times. The chain employs TRBV7-8 and TRBJ1-5; TRBD1 might be the D (5 bases). The CDR3 runs 17 residues. Per the germline V gene, CDR1 is SGHVS and CDR2 is FQNEAQ. V was shortened by 0 bases and J by 5 bases, with 17 bases between the two germline ends. This CDR3 is CASSLAGRGLRHQPQHF. In DNA form, the CDR3 reads TGTGCCAGCAGCTTAGCGGGGAGGGGCCTTCGCCATCAGCCCCAGCATTTT.

The sample holds a few counts of this clonotype. The J gene is TRBJ1-5, the V gene TRBV12-3 or TRBV12-4; no reliable D call. V lost 3 bases to trimming and J lost 7 bases, with 10 bases between them. This CDR3 is 13 amino acids long. The CDR3 spells CASSLGPQQPQHF. CDR3 sequence (DNA): TGTGCCAGCAGTTTGGGTCCTCAACAGCCCCAGCATTTT.

This clonotype has more than one count but fewer than ten. The chain recombines TRBV10-3 with TRBJ2-5; the D is unclear. The V and J ends lost 3 bases and 3 bases respectively, with 8 bases between them. The CDR3 consists of 13 residues. Looked up from germline, CDR1 is ENHRY and CDR2 is SYGVKD. CDR3 in DNA: TGTGCCATCAGTGACCCCAGAAAAGAGACCCAGTACTTC. This encodes CAISDPRKETQYF.

This clonotype has a count of ten or more. V and J are TRBV5-6 and TRBJ2-7, with 9 bases identical to TRBD1. V was clipped by 3 bases and J by 1 base; unmatched bases: 8. The CDR3 consists of 16 residues. Per germline, CDR1 SGHDT and CDR2 YYEEEE. The CDR3 DNA reads TGTGCCAGCAGCTCCGGGACAGGGATAGTATCCTACGAGCAGTACGTC. Translating it yields CASSSGTGIVSYEQYV.

This clonotype was counted many times. This chain uses TRBV20-1 with TRBJ2-1; no reliable D call. The CDR3 loop spans 12 amino acids. Germline values: CDR1 DFQATT, CDR2 SNEGSKA (reference sequence). V was pared by 1 base and J by 10 bases, with 11 bases between. The CDR3 coding sequence is TGCAGTGCTAGAGGGCACTCGGAGGAGCAGTTCTTC. This codes for CSARGHSEEQFF.

There are many counts of this clonotype. This chain uses TRBV2 with TRBJ2-7, with TRBD1 matching over 8 bases. Germline V gene data show CDR1 as SNHLY and CDR2 as FYNNEI. The CDR3 length is 13 residues. The trim removed 6 bases at V and 3 bases at J, leaving 4 bases unmatched. The CDR3 DNA reads as TGTGCCAGCAGGGGGACAGGCTACTACGAGCAGTACGTC. The encoded protein is CASRGTGYYEQYV.

The table lists this clonotype with many counts. Here the CDR3 reads CASSTTGGGNTIYF. The CDR3 DNA reads TGTGCCAGCAGCACCACAGGGGGCGGAAACACCATATATTTT. The rearrangement links TRBV7-2 to TRBJ1-3, with 9 bases aligning to TRBD1. J gave up 4 bases and V 5 bases, and 3 bases lay outside the gene matches. The CDR3 runs 14 residues. The germline V gene encodes CDR1 SGHTA and CDR2 FQGNSA. Combining the CDR3 with reference TRBV7-2 and TRBJ1-3 gives the whole variable domain GAGVSQSPSNKVTEKGKDVELRCDPISGHTALYWYRQSLGQGLEFLIYFQGNSAPDKSGLPSDRFSAERTGGSVSTLTIQRTQQEDSAVYLCASSTTGGGNTIYFGEGSWLTVV.

This clonotype was seen many times. The V call is TRBV2, the J call TRBJ1-1; perhaps TRBD1 as D (6 bases). The CDR3 is 14 amino acids. Germline assignment: CDR1 SNHLY and CDR2 FYNNEI. The V end was cut by 6 bases, the J end by 1 base, with 12 bases between. This chain's CDR3 is CASRRQEGNTEAFF. CDR3 nucleotides: TGTGCCAGCAGAAGACAGGAGGGGAACACTGAAGCTTTCTTT.

This clonotype appeared many times. The chain uses TRBV7-9 and TRBJ2-1; TRBD1 matches 8 bases. This CDR3 spans 19 amino acids. Germline V gives CDR1 SEHNR, CDR2 FQNEAQ (reference sequence). The V gene end was trimmed by 1 base and the J gene end by 7 bases; junction bases not matched to a gene: 18. The CDR3 loop reads CASSLDPRVQGGVRNEQFF. DNA for the CDR3: TGTGCCAGCAGCTTAGACCCGCGAGTACAGGGGGGTGTGCGGAATGAGCAGTTCTTC.

This clonotype was detected many times. The gene calls are TRBV15 and TRBJ2-7, with D possibly matching TRBD2 (6 bases). The germline gives CDR1 LNHNV, CDR2 YYDKDF (reference sequence). Trimming shortened V by 2 bases and J by 6 bases, and 14 bases separated the two germline ends. CDR3 length: 14 amino acids. The CDR3 reads CATSRPSGGSEQYF. For the CDR3, the DNA is TGTGCCACCAGCAGACCCTCCGGAGGGAGCGAGCAGTACTTC. Variable domain in full (rest from reference TRBV15 and TRBJ2-7): DAMVIQNPRYQVTQFGKPVTLSCSQTLNHNVMYWYQQKSSQAPKLLFHYYDKDFNNEADTPDNFQSRRPNTSFCFLDIRSPGLGDTAMYLCATSRPSGGSEQYFGPGTRLTVT.

This clonotype was observed at least ten times. The J gene is TRBJ2-5, the V gene TRBV4-1; 8 positions match TRBD1. Germline V gene sequence: CDR1 MGHRA, CDR2 YSYEKL. V was clipped by 4 bases and J by 1 base; unmatched bases: 2. CDR3 length: 14 residues. CDR3 nucleotides: TGCGCCAGCAGCCGGACAGGGTTCCAAGAGACCCAGTACTTC. Its translation: CASSRTGFQETQYF.

This clonotype was detected a few times. The chain combines TRBV20-1 with TRBJ2-7, with 7 positions matching TRBD2. J lost 4 bases, V lost 5 bases, and 8 bases had no gene match. CDR1 is DFQATT, CDR2 SNEGSKA, per germline (reference sequence). The CDR3 is 13 residues long. The CDR3 is CSAAPASGYEQYV. The CDR3 coding sequence is TGCAGTGCTGCACCGGCTAGCGGTTACGAGCAGTACGTC.

This clonotype was observed a handful of times. This rearrangement joins TRBV4-2 to TRBJ2-6; TRBD1 matches 7 bases. V lost 2 bases to trimming and J lost 2 bases; unmatched junction nucleotides: 3. CDR3 length: 16 amino acids. In germline, CDR1 is LGHNA, CDR2 YNFKEQ. The CDR3: CASSQSDRAGANVLTF. The DNA of the CDR3 is TGTGCCAGCAGCCAATCTGACAGGGCTGGGGCCAACGTCCTGACTTTC.

This clonotype occurred a few times. The chain employs TRBV5-1 and TRBJ1-4, with 7 bases lining up with TRBD1. The germline CDR1 and CDR2 sequences are SGHRS and YFSETQ. This CDR3 has 17 amino acids. The V segment lost 2 bases and the J segment 3 bases; nucleotides outside the gene matches: 10. The CDR3 DNA reads TGCGCCAGCAGCTTAGGAACAGGGGTACGAGCTAATGAAAAACTGTTTTTT. It translates to CASSLGTGVRANEKLFF. The whole variable domain, filled in from reference TRBV5-1 and TRBJ1-4, reads KAGVTQTPRYLIKTRGQQVTLSCSPISGHRSVSWYQQTPGQGLQFLFEYFSETQRNKGNFPGRFSGRQFSNSRSEMNVSTLELGDSALYLCASSLGTGVRANEKLFFGSGTQLSVL.

This clonotype was observed a single time. The chain carries TRBV20-1 and TRBJ2-1; weak D call: TRBD1 (6 bases). This CDR3 has 13 residues. Trimming stripped 5 bases from V and 8 bases from J, with 16 bases between. Germline V gene lookup returns CDR1 DFQATT and CDR2 SNEGSKA (reference sequence). The CDR3 DNA reads TGCAGTGCTCAGGGACACCACCGGGATGAGCAGTTCTTC. As protein: CSAQGHHRDEQFF.

This clonotype was seen at least ten times. Here the CDR3 DNA reads TGTGCCAGCAGCTTAGCTCCACAGAGAGGAGAGACCCAGTACTTC. It specifies CASSLAPQRGETQYF. The gene calls are TRBV7-6 and TRBJ2-5; D gene ambiguous. Germline-derived CDR1 and CDR2 are SGHVS and FNYEAQ. V lost 0 bases to trimming and J lost 4 bases, with 12 bases between them. The CDR3 length is 15 residues.

This clonotype was found a few times. The chain joins TRBV20-1 to TRBJ1-6, with D uncertain. V dropped 5 bases and J dropped 11 bases, with 13 bases sitting between them. The CDR3 sequence is 12 residues long. Germline assignment: CDR1 DFQATT and CDR2 SNEGSKA (reference sequence). CDR3: CSASTPYTPLHF. Here the CDR3 DNA reads TGCAGTGCTTCAACCCCATATACACCCCTCCACTTT.

This clonotype has ten or more counts. The rearrangement uses TRBV7-2 and TRBJ2-5, with D perhaps TRBD1 (5 bases). The length of the CDR3 is 15 residues. Trimming left V 1 base short and J 5 bases short, with 14 bases between. Germline assignment: CDR1 SGHTA and CDR2 FQGNSA. The DNA for the CDR3 is TGTGCCAGCAGCTTAGTTCCCCCAGGGAAGGAGACCCAGTACTTC. Protein product: CASSLVPPGKETQYF.

This clonotype occurred many times. The rearrangement joins TRBV6-2 or TRBV6-3 to TRBJ2-5; D is ambiguous. The length of the CDR3 is 12 residues. V dropped 0 bases and J dropped 5 bases, with 4 bases sitting between them. Germline CDR1 and CDR2: MNHEY and SVGEGT. CDR3 DNA: TGTGCCAGCAGTTACTCGTGGGAGACCCAGTACTTC. It encodes CASSYSWETQYF.

This clonotype was seen repeatedly, ten times or more. V gene TRBV10-3 combines with J gene TRBJ2-1; D may be TRBD1 (5 bases). This CDR3 region has 13 residues. The V end lost 6 bases, the J end lost 6 bases, and 12 bases lay between the germline ends. Germline V CDR1 and CDR2: ENHRY, SYGVKD. CDR3 in DNA: TGTGCCATCAGGGAGACAGTTACCAATGAGCAGTTCTTC. Protein product: CAIRETVTNEQFF.

V is TRBV6-6 and J is TRBJ2-1; D is undetermined. The germline V gene has CDR1 MNHNY and CDR2 SVGAGI (reference sequence). The CDR3 runs 12 residues. V lost 0 bases and J 15 bases, leaving 12 bases between the germline ends. The CDR3 loop is CASSYSGQDRFF. CDR3 DNA: TGTGCCAGCAGTTACTCAGGCCAGGATCGGTTCTTC.

This clonotype was seen repeatedly, ten times or more. The gene calls are TRBV6-2 or TRBV6-3 and TRBJ2-5; 12 bases fit TRBD2. CDR3 length: 17 amino acids. V dropped 5 bases and J dropped 3; count of bases not matched to a gene: 10. The V gene's germline CDR1 is MNHEY and CDR2 SVGEGT. As DNA, the CDR3 is TGTGCCAGCAGTCCTCGACTAGCGGGGGCCTTCAAAGAGACCCAGTACTTC. It specifies CASSPRLAGAFKETQYF.

V and J are TRBV25-1 and TRBJ2-3, with 9 nucleotides matching TRBD1. V shed 1 base and J 1 base; nucleotides not matched to a gene: 6. CDR1 is MGHDK, CDR2 SYGVNS, per germline. The CDR3 is 17 residues long. The CDR3 DNA is TGTGCCAGCAGTGAATTAAGACAGGGGGGAGGCACAGATACGCAGTATTTT. Translation gives CASSELRQGGGTDTQYF. Full variable domain (rest looked up from reference TRBV25-1 and TRBJ2-3): EADIYQTPRYLVIGTGKKITLECSQTMGHDKMYWYQQDPGMELHLIHYSYGVNSTEKGDLSSESTVSRIRTEHFPLTLESARPSHTSQYLCASSELRQGGGTDTQYFGPGTRLTVL.

V usage is TRBV29-1 and J usage is TRBJ2-1; perhaps TRBD1 as D (6 bases). Germline values: CDR1 SQVTM, CDR2 ANQGSEA. This CDR3 spans 13 amino acids. With 6 bases removed from V and 6 bases from J, the gap between germline ends came to 15 bases. Here the CDR3 reads CSVRQATTNEQFF. CDR3 sequence (DNA): TGCAGCGTACGACAGGCTACAACCAATGAGCAGTTCTTC.

This clonotype has ten or more counts. The chain couples TRBV11-1 to TRBJ1-1; tentatively, D is TRBD1 (6 bases). With 5 bases removed from V and 11 bases from J, the gap between germline ends came to 18 bases. Germline lookup yields CDR1 SGHAT and CDR2 FQDESV (reference sequence). The CDR3 loop spans 13 amino acids. The CDR3 here is CASSLDRTGGAFF. The CDR3 DNA reads TGTGCCAGCAGCCTCGACAGGACCGGTGGGGCTTTCTTT.